This T cell receptor beta chain was captured by sequencing in a study of CD8+CD57+ T cells in acquired aplastic anemia (dated by TCRdb to 2016 to 2019). For the wider study: On average, sorted CD4+ and CD8+ cells yielded about 3 ug of extracted DNA, with a range of 0.2 to 27.4 ug. CD8+CD57+ expansion was defined as a frequency above the mean frequency observed in healthy subjects. Paper-wide results and their limitations: Patients and healthy controls showed no significant difference in CD8+ Simpson's diversity (P=0.060). Some 27 CD8+ CDR3 sequences were found in both patients and controls but appeared to be highly expressed in patients and within the immunodominant clones of the patients.

CDR1 SGHTA and CDR2 FQGTGA are derived from the germline V gene. The trim is 2 bases for V and 11 bases for J, with a gap of 21 bases between the germline ends. The CDR3, from cysteine to phenylalanine, totals 15 residues. Only the CDR3 part of the read is kept: 45 bases, read in frame from the first base. Genomic DNA served as template for TCR beta VDJ combination and CDR3 sequence profiling. An Illumina HiSeq 2000 was used for TCR repertoire sequencing. The published analysis was carried out like this. Repertoires were assessed using TRBV/TRBJ rearrangement plots, CDR3 size and DJ length profiles, and Simpson's diversity index. The most abundant DNA sequence in the deep sequencing data was taken as the immunodominant clone. CDR3 amino acid sequences were checked for sharing across subjects and were also compared against the VDJdb database and published repertoires. Starting from the raw public reads, TCRdb applied fastp trimming at Q25, assembled clones with MiXCR and retained in-frame beta chains. CDR3 protein sequences are deduplicated, and each keeps its most common genes and DNA. The V and J calls follow TCRdb's processing rather than the paper's. The sample table records around 250,000 distinct CDR3 sequences; roughly 82% of these occur just once. Roughly 42% of the sample rests with the top ten.

As regards this clonotype: The target of this receptor is not known. Qualities for individual bases were not recorded, and no much larger clone is one base off.

The patients picked for sequencing were ones in whom flow cytometry had shown an expansion of CD8+CD57+ cells. Severe acquired aplastic anemia was diagnosed in all patients according to International Study of Aplastic Anemia and Agranulocytosis and Camitta criteria. At the time blood was sampled, none of the patients had received any therapy. The study deep-sequenced TCR repertoires of sorted CD4+ and CD8+ blood T cells from severe aplastic anemia patients and healthy subjects. Patients were enrolled in the USA under clinicaltrials.gov protocols 00001620, 01623167, 00001397, 00071045, 00081523 and 00961064. Ficoll-Paque density gradient centrifugation was used to isolate peripheral blood mononuclear cells. Before DNA extraction, CD4+ and CD8+ T cells were sorted with FACS or magnetic beads.

The clonotype originates from a human donor with aplastic anemia. Recombination connected TRBV7-3 to TRBJ1-1; perhaps TRBD1 is the D gene, with 5 bases matching. The sequencing sample was made of sorted CD4+, CD8+, or CD8+CD57+ T cells (not recorded which) from PBMCs. The bases read TGTGCCAGCAGCTTATTTCTGGGGGGGACCACTAATGCTTTCTTT. This gives the protein CASSLFLGGTTNAFF.